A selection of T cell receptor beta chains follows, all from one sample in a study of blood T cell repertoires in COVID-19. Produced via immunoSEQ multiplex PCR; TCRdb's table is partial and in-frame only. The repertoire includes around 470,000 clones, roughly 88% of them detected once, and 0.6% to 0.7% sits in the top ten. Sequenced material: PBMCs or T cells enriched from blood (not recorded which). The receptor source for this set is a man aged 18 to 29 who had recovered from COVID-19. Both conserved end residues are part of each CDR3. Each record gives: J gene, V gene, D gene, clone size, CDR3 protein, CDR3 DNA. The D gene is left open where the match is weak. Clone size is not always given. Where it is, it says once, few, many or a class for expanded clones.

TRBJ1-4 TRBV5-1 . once CASSLISGENEKLFF TGCGCCAGCAGCTTGATTTCAGGGGAAAATGAAAAACTGTTTTTT
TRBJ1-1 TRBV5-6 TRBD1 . CASSWDRAGEAFF TGTGCCAGCAGCTGGGACAGGGCGGGTGAAGCTTTCTTT
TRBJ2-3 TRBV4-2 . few CASSLNRGTDTQYF TGTGCCAGCAGCCTCAATCGAGGCACAGATACGCAGTATTTT
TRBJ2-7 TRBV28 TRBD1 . CASSPGGTGVYEQYF TGTGCCAGCAGCCCGGGGGGGACAGGGGTATACGAGCAGTACTTC
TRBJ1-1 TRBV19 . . CASSMLGAFEAFF TGTGCCAGTAGTATGTTGGGGGCGTTTGAAGCTTTCTTT
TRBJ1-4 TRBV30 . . CAWRGAATNEKLFF TGTGCCTGGAGAGGAGCTGCAACTAATGAAAAACTGTTTTTT
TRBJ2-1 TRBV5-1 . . CASRLEAQWEQFF TGCGCCAGTCGACTAGAGGCGCAATGGGAGCAGTTCTTC
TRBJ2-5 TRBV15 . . CATSDRRMTRQETQYF TGTGCCACCAGCGATCGACGGATGACTAGGCAAGAGACCCAGTACTTC
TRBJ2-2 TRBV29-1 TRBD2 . CSRAGGGTGELFF TGCAGCCGGGCGGGAGGGGGTACCGGGGAGCTGTTTTTT
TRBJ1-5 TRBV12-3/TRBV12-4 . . CASSRRRNQPQHF TGTGCCAGCAGTCGACGGCGGAATCAGCCCCAGCATTTT
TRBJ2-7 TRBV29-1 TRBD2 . CSVGGLAGHADSYEQYF TGCAGCGTTGGAGGACTAGCGGGACACGCAGACTCCTACGAGCAGTACTTC
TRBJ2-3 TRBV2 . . CASSWGDRTDTQYF TGTGCCAGCAGTTGGGGGGACCGCACAGATACGCAGTATTTT
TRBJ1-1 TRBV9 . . CASSGPTGNTEAFF TGTGCCAGCAGCGGACCTACAGGGAACACTGAAGCTTTCTTT
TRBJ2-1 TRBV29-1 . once CSDLDDEQFF TGCAGCGACCTAGACGATGAGCAGTTCTTC
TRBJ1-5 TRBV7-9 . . CASSSPNQPQHF TGTGCCAGCAGCTCTCCCAATCAGCCCCAGCATTTT
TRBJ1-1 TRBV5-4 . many CASSTLQNTEAFF TGTGCCAGCAGCACACTACAGAACACTGAAGCTTTCTTT
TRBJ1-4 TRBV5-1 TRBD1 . CASSLAAGGSEKLFF TGCGCCAGCAGCTTGGCGGCAGGGGGAAGTGAAAAACTGTTTTTT
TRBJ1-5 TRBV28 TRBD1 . CASTLRADRDFRRGPQHF TGTGCCAGCACCCTCAGAGCCGACAGGGATTTCCGCCGCGGGCCCCAGCATTTT
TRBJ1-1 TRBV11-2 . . CASSRERMNTEAFF TGTGCCAGCAGCCGGGAGAGGATGAACACTGAAGCTTTCTTT
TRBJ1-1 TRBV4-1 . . CASSQRVDTEAFF TGCGCCAGCAGCCAGAGGGTAGACACTGAAGCTTTCTTT
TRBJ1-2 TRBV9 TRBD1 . CASSAPGQAYGYTF TGTGCCAGCAGCGCTCCGGGACAGGCCTATGGCTACACCTTC
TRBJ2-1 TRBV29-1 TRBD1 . CSVGRDRGNSYNEQFF TGCAGCGTGGGCCGGGACAGGGGGAACTCCTACAATGAGCAGTTCTTC
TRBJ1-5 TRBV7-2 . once CASSLAGKPQHF TGTGCCAGCAGCTTGGCAGGGAAGCCCCAGCATTTT
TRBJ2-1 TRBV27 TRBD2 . CASSWTSGTYNEQFF TGTGCCAGCAGCTGGACTAGCGGGACCTACAATGAGCAGTTCTTC
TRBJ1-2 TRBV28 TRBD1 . CASSFLDRGYGYTF TGTGCCAGCAGTTTCCTGGACAGGGGCTATGGCTACACCTTC
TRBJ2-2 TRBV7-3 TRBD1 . CASSSGTGPVGELFF TGTGCCAGCAGCTCCGGGACAGGGCCCGTCGGGGAGCTGTTTTTT
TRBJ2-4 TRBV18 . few CASSPRGTAGKNIQYF TGTGCCAGCTCACCACGAGGGACGGCGGGAAAAAACATTCAGTACTTC
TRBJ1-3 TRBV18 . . CASSPRTDSGNTIYF TGTGCCAGCTCACCAAGGACAGACTCTGGAAACACCATATATTTT
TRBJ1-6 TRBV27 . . CASSSQGQPLHF TGTGCCAGCAGTTCCCAGGGTCAACCCCTCCACTTT
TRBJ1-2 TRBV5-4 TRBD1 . CASSLAGTVEGYTF TGTGCCAGCAGCTTGGCCGGGACAGTGGAAGGCTACACCTTC
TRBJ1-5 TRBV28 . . CASTFPGIEQPQHF TGTGCCAGCACCTTCCCAGGCATCGAGCAGCCCCAGCATTTT
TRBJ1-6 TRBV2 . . CASASGRGSPLHF TGTGCCAGCGCATCAGGGAGGGGTTCACCCCTCCACTTT
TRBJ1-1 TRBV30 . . CAWKGVLRNTEAFF TGTGCCTGGAAGGGAGTTCTTAGGAACACTGAAGCTTTCTTT
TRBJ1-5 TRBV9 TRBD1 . CASSAGQGHQPQHF TGTGCCAGCAGCGCGGGACAGGGCCATCAGCCCCAGCATTTT
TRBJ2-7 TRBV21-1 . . CLRAGGSRVSGRTYEQYF TGTCTTCGGGCGGGGGGCAGTCGAGTTAGCGGGAGGACCTACGAGCAGTACTTC
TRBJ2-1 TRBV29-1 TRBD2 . CAAGGLSNEQFF TGCGCAGCGGGAGGGTTGTCCAATGAGCAGTTCTTC
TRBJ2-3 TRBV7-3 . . CASRDRSTDTQYF TGTGCCAGCAGGGACAGATCAACAGATACGCAGTATTTT
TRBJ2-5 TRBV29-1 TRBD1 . CSVAGQARETQYF TGCAGCGTTGCTGGACAGGCACGAGAGACCCAGTACTTC
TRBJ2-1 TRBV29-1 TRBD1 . CSVVARGKAEQFF TGCAGCGTTGTGGCCAGGGGGAAGGCTGAGCAGTTCTTC
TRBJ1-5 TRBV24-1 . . CATSDSINQPQHF TGTGCCACCAGTGATTCCATCAATCAGCCCCAGCATTTT
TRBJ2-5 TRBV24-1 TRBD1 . CATSDLEQGAETQYF TGTGCCACCAGTGATTTGGAACAGGGGGCGGAGACCCAGTACTTC
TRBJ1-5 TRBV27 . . CASSLGSAFQPQHF TGTGCCAGCAGTTTGGGGAGTGCGTTTCAGCCCCAGCATTTT
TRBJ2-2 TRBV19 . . CASSNRDSTGELFF TGTGCCAGTAGCAACAGGGATAGCACCGGGGAGCTGTTTTTT
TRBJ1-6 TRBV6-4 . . CASSDSGRVRDSPLHF TGTGCCAGCAGTGACTCCGGCAGGGTAAGAGATTCACCCCTCCACTTT
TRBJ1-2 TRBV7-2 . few CASSSTGTYGYTF TGTGCCAGCAGCTCTACAGGGACCTATGGCTACACCTTC
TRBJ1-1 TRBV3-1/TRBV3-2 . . CASSHERNTEAFF TGTGCCAGCAGCCATGAGCGGAACACTGAAGCTTTCTTT
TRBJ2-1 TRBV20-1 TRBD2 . CSASFGGGYDEQFF TGCAGTGCTAGTTTCGGCGGGGGTTACGATGAGCAGTTCTTC
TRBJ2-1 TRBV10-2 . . CASSERIAKGSSYNEQFF TGCGCCAGCAGTGAGCGGATAGCGAAAGGGAGCTCCTACAATGAGCAGTTCTTC
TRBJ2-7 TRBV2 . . CASKMTIPPYEQYF TGTGCCAGCAAAATGACTATCCCCCCCTACGAGCAGTACTTC
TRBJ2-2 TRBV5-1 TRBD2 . CASSFSGTAGGELFF TGCGCCAGCAGCTTTAGCGGGACGGCCGGCGGGGAGCTGTTTTTT
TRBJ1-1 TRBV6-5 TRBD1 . CASSQQGDTEAFF TGTGCCAGCAGTCAACAGGGGGACACTGAAGCTTTCTTT
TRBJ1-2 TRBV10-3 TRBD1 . CAINRQGNYGYTF TGTGCCATCAACCGACAGGGGAACTATGGCTACACCTTC